Listed here are 8 T cell receptor beta chains from one sample, sequenced in a study of molecular identifiers for immune sequencing clone quantification. A single record per CDR3 protein comes from TCRdb applying MiXCR to the PCR reads. The sample includes 300,000 to 400,000 distinct CDR3 sequences, about 20% seen only once; the top ten take roughly 0.8%. The sample consisted of naive CD8+ T cells from blood, with Jurkat cell RNA spiked in. Subset here: FACS-sorted CD8+CD4-CCR7+CD45RA+ naive T cells. The source is a human donor in good health. Some libraries in this study had Jurkat cell RNA spiked in.

This clonotype was counted at least ten times. This chain links TRBV28 with TRBJ2-5; no reliable D call. The CDR3 extends over 13 amino acids. V dropped 6 bases and J dropped 3 bases, with 11 bases sitting between them. Germline CDR1 is MDHEN and CDR2 is SYDVKM. CDR3 nucleotides: TGTGCCAGCAGCATTTACCAGAAAGAGACCCAGTACTTC. It translates to CASSIYQKETQYF. Looking up the rest from reference TRBV28 and TRBJ2-5 gives the full variable domain: DVKVTQSSRYLVKRTGEKVFLECVQDMDHENMFWYRQDPGLGLRLIYFSYDVKMKEKGDIPEGYSVSREKKERFSLILESASTNQTSMYLCASSIYQKETQYFGPGTRLLVL.

The sample holds many counts of this clonotype. This sequence joins TRBV11-2 and TRBJ2-3; D remains unclear. The CDR3 is 16 amino acids. V was cut by 0 bases and J by 0 bases, with 10 bases left in between. Germline V gene lookup returns CDR1 SGHAT and CDR2 FQNNGV. The CDR3: CASSLEGYSSTDTQYF. CDR3 coding DNA: TGTGCCAGCAGCTTAGAAGGATACTCTAGCACAGATACGCAGTATTTT. The whole variable domain, remainder taken from reference TRBV11-2 and TRBJ2-3, is EAGVAQSPRYKIIEKRQSVAFWCNPISGHATLYWYQQILGQGPKLLIQFQNNGVVDDSQLPKDRFSAERLKGVDSTLKIQPAKLEDSAVYLCASSLEGYSSTDTQYFGPGTRLTVL.

This clonotype was counted a few times. One end of the junction is discordant with germline, which a read error may explain. The V call is TRBV9, the J call TRBJ1-1; D unclear. In germline, CDR1 is SGDLS, CDR2 YYNGEE. The CDR3 contains 17 residues. The CDR3 is CASSVDDLGKMNIEAFF. The CDR3 DNA sequence: TGTGCCAGCAGCGTAGACGACCTTGGGAAAATGAACATTGAAGCTTTCTTT.

This clonotype turned up a few times. J is TRBJ1-3 and V is TRBV30; 7 bases match TRBD1. The CDR3 covers 18 residues. Germline values: CDR1 GTSNPN, CDR2 SVGIG (reference sequence). Unmatched junction bases numbered 16, after V lost 2 bases and J lost 3 bases. Here the CDR3 reads CAWSSLMTHRGDGNTIYF. CDR3 bases: TGTGCCTGGAGTTCCCTAATGACCCACAGGGGAGATGGAAACACCATATATTTT. Filled out from reference TRBV30 and TRBJ1-3, the complete variable domain reads SQTIHQWPATLVQPVGSPLSLECTVEGTSNPNLYWYRQAAGRGLQLLFYSVGIGQISSEVPQNLSASRPQDRQFILSSKKLLLSDSGFYLCAWSSLMTHRGDGNTIYFGEGSWLTVV.

This clonotype was found many times. The chain links TRBV20-1 to TRBJ2-7; 7 nucleotides align to TRBD1. Germline V lookup: CDR1 DFQATT, CDR2 SNEGSKA (reference sequence). The ends lost 4 bases at V and 3 bases at J; junction bases unmatched: 15. The CDR3 extends over 16 amino acids. The CDR3 region is CSAIGPGGQASYEQYF. CDR3 bases: TGCAGTGCTATAGGCCCGGGTGGACAGGCCAGCTACGAGCAGTACTTC.

The table lists this clonotype with many counts. The chain has TRBV21-1 and TRBJ1-3; the D call TRBD1 from the table was never checked on the DNA. TRBV21-1 is flagged as a pseudogene. The CDR3 spans 18 residues. CDR3 DNA sequence: TGTGCCAGCAGCAATGATTCGGGCAGCTCCCTCGCTGGAAACACCATATATTTT. Residues: CASSNDSGSSLAGNTIYF.

This clonotype was counted ten times or more. V and J are TRBV12-3 or TRBV12-4 and TRBJ2-5; 11 nucleotides match TRBD2. The CDR3 is made up of 16 amino acids. V lost 6 bases, J lost 13 bases, and 19 bases stayed unmatched. Written as DNA, the CDR3 is TGTGCCAGCAGCCCAACTAGCGGGGGCCGCGGGAGGTCTTGGTACTTC. Translation gives CASSPTSGGRGRSWYF.

Ten or more counts support this clonotype. The chain couples TRBV7-2 to TRBJ2-7, with no clear D. The CDR3 has 14 amino acids. V lost 1 base and J 3 bases, leaving 10 bases between the germline ends. Germline V lookup: CDR1 SGHTA, CDR2 FQGNSA. CDR3 DNA sequence: TGTGCCAGCAGCTTAGGAATGGCCAGCTACGAGCAGTACTTC. Its protein product is CASSLGMASYEQYF.